These 19 T cell receptor beta chains originate from one sample sequenced in a study of shared clonotypes between healthy human individuals. This table comes from immunoSEQ multiplex PCR, and its TCRdb copy is limited to in-frame clones, with some not included. The sample lists about 1.1 million clones, approximately 77% seen once, with 0.7% to 0.95% in the top ten. The sequencing sample was made of memory CD4+ T cells from PBMCs. Subset indicated: CD45RA-negative fraction. Receptor source: a man aged 18 to 29 in good health. Some clones in this sample may be carry-over from other donors' samples.

This clone appeared once. V gene TRBV28 combines with J gene TRBJ1-5; the D gene is possibly TRBD1 (6 bases). Germline lookup yields CDR1 MDHEN and CDR2 SYDVKM. CDR3 length: 13 amino acids. V was trimmed by 10 bases and J by 9 bases, leaving 19 bases between them. DNA of the CDR3: TGTGCCACCGCATTGAGGGGGGGAACGCCCCAGCATTTT. Translating it yields CATALRGGTPQHF.

This chain links TRBV4-1 with TRBJ2-1; 8 nucleotides align to TRBD2. The J segment lost 6 bases and the V segment lost 1 base, leaving 5 bases of the junction unmatched. The CDR3 sequence is 15 residues long. Germline CDR1 is MGHRA and CDR2 is YSYEKL. DNA of the CDR3: TGCGCCAGCAGCCAAGTTCTAGCGGGTGTCAATGAGCAGTTCTTC. Residues: CASSQVLAGVNEQFF.

The rearrangement links TRBV7-2 to TRBJ1-5, with no clear D. V was clipped by 2 bases and J by 0 bases, with 20 bases between them. Germline values: CDR1 SGHTA, CDR2 FQGNSA. The CDR3 loop spans 19 amino acids. DNA for the CDR3: TGTGCCAGCAGCTTATCACTTTTGGTCTCCGCTTATAGCAATCAGCCCCAGCATTTT. Translating gives CASSLSLLVSAYSNQPQHF.

V gene TRBV10-2 combines with J gene TRBJ1-3; D gene ambiguous. Germline CDR1 and CDR2: WSHSY and SAAADI. The CDR3 sequence is 14 residues long. The ends were cut back, 6 bases at V and 0 bases at J, with 9 bases in the middle. DNA of the CDR3: TGCGCCAGCAGAGAAGACACCTCTGGAAACACCATATATTTT. Its translation: CASREDTSGNTIYF.

This chain links TRBV10-1 with TRBJ2-7; D call uncertain. The CDR3 has 13 amino acids. Trimming removed 2 bases at V and 4 bases at J, with 9 bases between. Germline CDR1 and CDR2: WNHNN and SYGVQD (reference sequence). Written as DNA, the CDR3 is TGCGCCAGCAGTGAGGGACCTTCGTACGAGCAGTACTTC. It encodes CASSEGPSYEQYF.

The rearrangement joins TRBV29-1 to TRBJ2-7; D possibly uses TRBD1 or TRBD2 (5 bases each). There are 11 residues in the CDR3. The V end was cut by 2 bases, the J end by 6 bases, with 8 bases between. Germline lookup yields CDR1 SQVTM and CDR2 ANQGSEA. The CDR3 DNA reads TGCAGCGTTGAAAGAGGGGTCGAGCAGTACTTC. It codes for CSVERGVEQYF.

Turning to this clone: Other DNA variants within this sample encode the same CDR3. The DNA for the CDR3 is TGCAGCGTTGTTTCAGGCCAAGAGACCCAGTACTTC. Translated, it gives CSVVSGQETQYF. The genes are TRBV29-1 and TRBJ2-5; D unresolved. From germline, CDR1 is SQVTM and CDR2 ANQGSEA. V lost 4 bases, J lost 1 base, and 7 bases lay in between. The CDR3 runs 12 residues.

The genes are TRBV28 and TRBJ2-3, with D tentatively TRBD2 (6 bases). V lost 4 bases, J lost 5 bases, and 13 bases lay in between. The germline CDR1 and CDR2 sequences are MDHEN and SYDVKM. The CDR3 length is 14 residues. CDR3 sequence (DNA): TGTGCCAGCAGTTCGACTAGAGTGGTAGATACGCAGTATTTT. This encodes CASSSTRVVDTQYF. Full variable domain (remainder filled in from reference TRBV28 and TRBJ2-3): DVKVTQSSRYLVKRTGEKVFLECVQDMDHENMFWYRQDPGLGLRLIYFSYDVKMKEKGDIPEGYSVSREKKERFSLILESASTNQTSMYLCASSSTRVVDTQYFGPGTRLTVL.

The chain is built from TRBV2 and TRBJ2-5, with TRBD1 matching over 7 bases. Germline CDR1 and CDR2: SNHLY and FYNNEI. With 7 bases clipped from V and 1 base from J, the junction kept 6 bases outside the gene matches. CDR3 length equals 14 residues. The CDR3 sequence: CASMYRTGQETQYF. The CDR3 DNA is TGTGCCAGCATGTACCGGACAGGCCAAGAGACCCAGTACTTC. Full variable domain (remainder filled in from reference TRBV2 and TRBJ2-5): EPEVTQTPSHQVTQMGQEVILRCVPISNHLYFYWYRQILGQKVEFLVSFYNNEISEKSEIFDDQFSVERPDGSNFTLKIRSTKLEDSAMYFCASMYRTGQETQYFGPGTRLLVL.

The V and J genes are TRBV2 and TRBJ2-3; D gene ambiguous. Germline V gene data show CDR1 as SNHLY and CDR2 as FYNNEI. V was shortened by 3 bases and J by 6 bases, with 10 bases between the two germline ends. This CDR3 is 13 amino acids long. The CDR3 sequence: CASSERVGDTQYF. For the CDR3, the DNA is TGTGCCAGCAGTGAGAGAGTCGGGGATACGCAGTATTTT.

V usage is TRBV27 and J usage is TRBJ2-1; 7 bases are a match to TRBD1. The CDR3 contains 14 residues. Trimming at V came to 7 bases and at J to 4 bases, leaving 7 bases not matched to a gene. Germline V gene sequence: CDR1 MNHEY, CDR2 SMNVEV (reference sequence). The CDR3 DNA reads TGTGCCAGCACCCGATTGGGACAGTACAATGAGCAGTTCTTC. This codes for CASTRLGQYNEQFF.

Only one count was recorded for this clone. The gene calls are TRBV15 and TRBJ2-1; the D is unclear. This CDR3 contains 13 residues. The germline V and J ends were trimmed by 6 bases and 5 bases, with 11 bases remaining between them. Germline lookup yields CDR1 LNHNV and CDR2 YYDKDF (reference sequence). CDR3 amino acids: CATSKDRHNEQFF. The CDR3 region has the DNA TGTGCCACCAGTAAGGACCGACACAATGAGCAGTTCTTC.

This clone occurred once. V usage is TRBV29-1 and J usage is TRBJ2-1; D tentatively reads TRBD1 or TRBD2 (6 bases each). The CDR3 totals 15 residues. The V gene lost 1 base and the J gene lost 0 bases, with 10 bases spanning the gap. The germline V gene encodes CDR1 SQVTM and CDR2 ANQGSEA. CDR3 region: CSVEGGASSYNEQFF. CDR3 nucleotides: TGCAGCGTTGAAGGGGGGGCGAGCTCCTACAATGAGCAGTTCTTC.

The rearrangement uses TRBV5-4 and TRBJ2-3, with D possibly TRBD2 on 5 matching bases. In germline, CDR1 is SGHNT, CDR2 YYREEE (reference sequence). The CDR3 length is 14 residues. Trimming stripped 3 bases from V and 8 bases from J, with 16 bases between. The CDR3 DNA sequence: TGTGCCAGCAGCTCCCCCGACGCGGGCGGTACGCAGTATTTT. Translated, it gives CASSSPDAGGTQYF.

As regards this clone: The identical CDR3 is also encoded by other nucleotide sequences in the sample. V usage is TRBV19 and J usage is TRBJ2-6; possible D gene TRBD2, 6 bases. The CDR3 contains 15 residues. V gave up 3 bases and J gave up 0 bases, with 6 bases separating them. CDR1 is LNHDA, CDR2 SQIVND, per germline (reference sequence). This CDR3 is CASSIGGSGANVLTF. The CDR3 DNA sequence: TGTGCCAGTAGTATCGGGGGCTCTGGGGCCAACGTCCTGACTTTC.

This chain links TRBV5-6 with TRBJ1-1; D not resolved. V was pared by 2 bases and J by 4 bases, with 9 bases between. The germline V gene has CDR1 SGHDT and CDR2 YYEEEE. CDR3 size: 13 residues. The CDR3 DNA is TGTGCCAGCAGCTTCCAGGCGGGCACTGAAGCTTTCTTT. Amino acid sequence: CASSFQAGTEAFF.

This clone turned up a few times. The chain uses TRBV7-9 and TRBJ2-7, with 7 bases identical to TRBD2. V was clipped by 4 bases and J by 3 bases; unmatched bases: 9. The CDR3 is 15 amino acids. Germline V CDR1 and CDR2: SEHNR, FQNEAQ (reference sequence). The CDR3 DNA reads TGTGCCAGCAGCTCCCTTCGCGGGAGTGTCTACGAGCAGTACTTC. Protein: CASSSLRGSVYEQYF.

The CDR3 nucleotides are TGTGCCAGCAGCTTTAGCGGGACGCAGTTCTTC. Protein: CASSFSGTQFF. The chain links TRBV11-2 to TRBJ2-1; 8 nucleotides align to TRBD2. CDR1 is SGHAT and CDR2 is FQNNGV in the germline V gene. There are 11 residues in the CDR3. J lost 12 bases, V lost 3 bases, and 1 base had no gene match.

The J gene is TRBJ1-1, the V gene TRBV14; TRBD1 is a possible D gene (6 bases). The CDR3 contains 15 residues. Germline-derived CDR1 and CDR2 are SGHDN and FVKESK. V was clipped by 2 bases and J by 1 base, with 11 bases between them. The CDR3 DNA follows: TGTGCCAGCAGCCAAATAGGACAGTGGAACACTGAAGCTTTCTTT. Its translation: CASSQIGQWNTEAFF. The variable domain in full, completed from reference TRBV14 and TRBJ1-1, reads EAGVTQFPSHSVIEKGQTVTLRCDPISGHDNLYWYRRVMGKEIKFLLHFVKESKQDESGMPNNRFLAERTGGTYSTLKVQPAELEDSGVYFCASSQIGQWNTEAFFGQGTRLTVV.